This is a list of T cell receptor beta chains from one sample in a study of regulatory T cells in long-lasting Graves disease. TCRdb used MiXCR to reprocess the multiplex PCR reads, holding one entry per CDR3 protein. The sample includes roughly 360,000 distinct CDR3 sequences, approximately 23% of them seen just once. Here the sequenced sample was peripheral blood mononuclear cells (PBMCs), taken when the disease was refractory, from a patient treated with antithyroid drugs. The origin of the receptors is a woman in her thirties or forties with Graves disease. Each CDR3 is given without its conserved first and last residue. Each record gives: V gene, J gene, CDR3 length, CDR3 protein.

TRBV20-1,TRBJ2-7,13,SARRVQGPSYEQY
TRBV20-1,TRBJ1-6,11,SARDPSAGPLH
TRBV19,TRBJ1-6,13,ASSIRPAGNSPLH
TRBV27,TRBJ1-5,15,ASSLLWGGLGNQPQH
TRBV2,TRBJ2-2,12,ASSASANTGELF
TRBV13,TRBJ1-2,16,ASSLRLDRASLNYGYT
TRBV20-1,TRBJ2-1,9,SASGMGEQF
TRBV27,TRBJ1-5,19,ASRRVTGQGAGWEGNQPQH
TRBV10-2,TRBJ2-2,12,ASRNGQNTGELF
TRBV20-1,TRBJ2-7,14,SARDTAGDRGNEQY
TRBV5-4,TRBJ2-7,12,ASSSGLAGFEQY
TRBV10-2,TRBJ2-3,12,ASSDLPSGDTQY
TRBV20-1,TRBJ1-1,11,SAGTGGVTEAF
TRBV2,TRBJ2-1,14,ASSPRTGIIYNEQF
TRBV6-1,TRBJ2-1,13,ASSGLPDRAHEQF
TRBV11-2,TRBJ1-1,11,ASSRNGDTEAF
TRBV12-3/TRBV12-4,TRBJ2-1,11,ASSFEMARPQF
TRBV7-9,TRBJ2-1,14,ASSRPDSSSYNEQF
TRBV19,TRBJ1-5,13,ASSTLGGSNQPQH
TRBV7-2,TRBJ2-5,14,ASSGQGLAGGETQY
TRBV2,TRBJ2-1,10,ASSEGENEQF
TRBV18,TRBJ2-4,11,ASSPSRRNIQY
TRBV19,TRBJ1-5,14,ASSIDRTPPKQPQH
TRBV20-1,TRBJ1-2,12,SDRGRGQGDGYT
TRBV25-1,TRBJ1-4,13,ASSERQGWAEKLF
TRBV11-2,TRBJ2-5,14,ASSPVEAGGGETQY
TRBV19,TRBJ1-1,9,ASVVGSEAF
TRBV2,TRBJ1-6,12,ASMASSYNSPLH